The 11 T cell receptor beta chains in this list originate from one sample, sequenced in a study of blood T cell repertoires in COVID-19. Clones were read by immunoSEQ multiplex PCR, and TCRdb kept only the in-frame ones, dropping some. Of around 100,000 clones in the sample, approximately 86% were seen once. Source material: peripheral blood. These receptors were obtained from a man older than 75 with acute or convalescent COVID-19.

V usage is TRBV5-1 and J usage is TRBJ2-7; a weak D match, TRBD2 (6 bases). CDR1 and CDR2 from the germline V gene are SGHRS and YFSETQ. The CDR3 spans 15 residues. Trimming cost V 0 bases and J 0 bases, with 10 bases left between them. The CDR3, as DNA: TGCGCCAGCAGCTTGGCCGTGCGGGACTCCTACGAGCAGTACTTC. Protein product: CASSLAVRDSYEQYF. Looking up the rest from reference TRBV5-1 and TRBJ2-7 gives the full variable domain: KAGVTQTPRYLIKTRGQQVTLSCSPISGHRSVSWYQQTPGQGLQFLFEYFSETQRNKGNFPGRFSGRQFSNSRSEMNVSTLELGDSALYLCASSLAVRDSYEQYFGPGTRLTVT.

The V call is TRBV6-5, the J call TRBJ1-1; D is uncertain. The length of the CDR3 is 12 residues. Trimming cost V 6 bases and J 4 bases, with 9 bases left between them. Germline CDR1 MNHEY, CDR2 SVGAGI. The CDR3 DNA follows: TGTGCCAGCAGGCGACTGAGCACTGAAGCTTTCTTT. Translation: CASRRLSTEAFF.

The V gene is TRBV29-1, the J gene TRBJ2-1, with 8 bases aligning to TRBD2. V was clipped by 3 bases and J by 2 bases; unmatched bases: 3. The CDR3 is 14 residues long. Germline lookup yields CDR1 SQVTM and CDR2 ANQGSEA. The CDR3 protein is CSVDGSGAYNEQFF. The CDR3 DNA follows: TGCAGCGTTGACGGTAGCGGGGCCTACAATGAGCAGTTCTTC.

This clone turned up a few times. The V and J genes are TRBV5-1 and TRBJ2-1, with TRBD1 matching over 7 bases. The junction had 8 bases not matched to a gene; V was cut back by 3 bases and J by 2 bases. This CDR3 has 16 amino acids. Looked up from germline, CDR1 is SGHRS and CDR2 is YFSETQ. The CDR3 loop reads CASSYQGQAAYNEQFF. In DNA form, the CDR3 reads TGCGCCAGCAGCTACCAAGGACAGGCCGCCTACAATGAGCAGTTCTTC.

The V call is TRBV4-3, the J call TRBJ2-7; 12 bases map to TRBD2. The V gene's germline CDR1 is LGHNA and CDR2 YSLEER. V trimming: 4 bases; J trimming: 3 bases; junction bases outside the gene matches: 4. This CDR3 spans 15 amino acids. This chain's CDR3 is CASSRETSGSYEQYF. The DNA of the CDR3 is TGCGCCAGCAGCCGAGAGACTAGCGGGAGCTACGAGCAGTACTTC.

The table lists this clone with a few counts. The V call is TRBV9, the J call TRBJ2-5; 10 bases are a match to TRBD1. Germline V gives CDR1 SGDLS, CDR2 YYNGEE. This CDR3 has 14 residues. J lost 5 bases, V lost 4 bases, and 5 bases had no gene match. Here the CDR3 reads CASSPGQGRETQYF. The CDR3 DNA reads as TGTGCCAGCAGCCCGGGACAGGGGAGGGAGACCCAGTACTTC.

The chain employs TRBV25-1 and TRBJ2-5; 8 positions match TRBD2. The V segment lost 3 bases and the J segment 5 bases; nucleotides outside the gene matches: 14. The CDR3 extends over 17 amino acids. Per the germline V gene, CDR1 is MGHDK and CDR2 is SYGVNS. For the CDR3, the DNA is TGTGCCAGCAGTGAGTGGGGGCCGGGGGGGCGGATTGAGACCCAGTACTTC. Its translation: CASSEWGPGGRIETQYF.

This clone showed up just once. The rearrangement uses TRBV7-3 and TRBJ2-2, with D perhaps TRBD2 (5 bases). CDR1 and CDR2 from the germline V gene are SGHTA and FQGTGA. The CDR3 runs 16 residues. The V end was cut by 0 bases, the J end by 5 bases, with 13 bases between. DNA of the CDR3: TGTGCCAGCAGCTTAACTCGCAGGAGCGGTACCGGGGAGCTGTTTTTT. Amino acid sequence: CASSLTRRSGTGELFF.

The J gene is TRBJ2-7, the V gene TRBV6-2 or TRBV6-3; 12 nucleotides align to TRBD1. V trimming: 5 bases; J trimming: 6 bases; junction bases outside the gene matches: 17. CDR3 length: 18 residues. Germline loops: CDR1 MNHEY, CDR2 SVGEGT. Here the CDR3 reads CASSPRDRGQKVLSEQYF. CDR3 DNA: TGTGCCAGCAGTCCAAGGGACAGGGGGCAGAAGGTCCTTTCCGAGCAGTACTTC.

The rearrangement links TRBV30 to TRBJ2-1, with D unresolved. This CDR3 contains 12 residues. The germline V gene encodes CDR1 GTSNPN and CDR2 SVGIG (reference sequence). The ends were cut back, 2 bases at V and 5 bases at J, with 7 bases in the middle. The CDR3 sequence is CAWSLVDNEQFF. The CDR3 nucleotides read TGTGCCTGGAGTCTAGTCGACAATGAGCAGTTCTTC.

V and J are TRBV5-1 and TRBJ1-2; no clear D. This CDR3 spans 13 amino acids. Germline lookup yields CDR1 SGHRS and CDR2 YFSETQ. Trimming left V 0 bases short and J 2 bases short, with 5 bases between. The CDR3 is CASSLDSNYGYTF. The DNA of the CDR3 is TGCGCCAGCAGCTTGGACAGCAACTATGGCTACACCTTC.